This passage covers 28 T cell receptor beta chains from one sample sequenced in a study of blood T cell repertoires in COVID-19. The table came from immunoSEQ multiplex PCR; TCRdb's copy has only in-frame clones and leaves some out. The sample lists 55,000 to 80,000 clones; more than 65% were seen once. The sample comprised peripheral blood. All receptors derive from a woman of 80 years or more with active or convalescent COVID-19.

CDR3: CASSLGDSAEAFF. The CDR3 DNA is TGCGCCAGCAGCTTGGGGGACAGCGCAGAAGCTTTCTTT. The V and J genes are TRBV5-1 and TRBJ1-1; the match to TRBD1 covers 7 bases. V dropped 0 bases and J dropped 8; count of bases not matched to a gene: 4. CDR1 SGHRS and CDR2 YFSETQ come from the germline V gene. This CDR3 contains 13 residues.

The chain uses TRBV2 and TRBJ1-1; 10 bases are shared with TRBD1. The CDR3 length is 14 residues. The V and J ends lost 6 bases and 1 base, in that order; junction bases with no gene match: 2. The germline V gene has CDR1 SNHLY and CDR2 FYNNEI. The CDR3 nucleotides read TGTGCCAGCAGCCGGACAGGGGGGAACACTGAAGCTTTCTTT. It specifies CASSRTGGNTEAFF.

In DNA, the CDR3 is TGTGCCAGCAGCCCCCAACTAGCGGGGGGACCCACAGATACGCAGTATTTT. The encoded protein is CASSPQLAGGPTDTQYF. This chain connects TRBV7-3 to TRBJ2-3, with 12 bases that match TRBD2. Trimming cost V 5 bases and J 2 bases; bases outside gene matches: 8. The germline V gene has CDR1 SGHTA and CDR2 FQGTGA. The CDR3 contains 17 residues.

By sample share, this clone is medium-sized. This rearrangement joins TRBV19 to TRBJ1-2; 9 positions agree with TRBD1. Unmatched junction bases numbered 11, after V lost 5 bases and J lost 7 bases. The CDR3 loop spans 15 amino acids. The germline gives CDR1 LNHDA, CDR2 SQIVND (reference sequence). The CDR3 region has the DNA TGTGCCAGTAGTGATCCGGGACAGGGATCTGGTGGCTACACCTTC. Translating gives CASSDPGQGSGGYTF.

This clone appeared a single time. A read error may produce the germline difference seen at one junction end. This sequence joins TRBV11-3 and TRBJ1-1, with D unresolved. The V gene's germline CDR1 is SGHNT and CDR2 YENEEA. The CDR3 has 14 amino acids. The DNA for the CDR3 is TGTGCCAGCACCTTAATGGGGAGTAACACTGAAGCTTTCTTT. Its translation: CASTLMGSNTEAFF.

This clone has a count of ten or more. This chain links TRBV13 with TRBJ2-1; 11 bases are shared with TRBD1. Germline CDR1 PRHDT, CDR2 FYEKMQ (reference sequence). V was pared by 5 bases and J by 12 bases, with 12 bases of the junction left unmatched. The length of the CDR3 is 15 residues. The CDR3 bases are TGTGCCAGCAGCGTCCGGGACAGGGGGTTATTGGGGCAGTTCTTC. Translating it yields CASSVRDRGLLGQFF.

The chain uses TRBV6-6 and TRBJ2-7; possible D gene TRBD2, 6 bases. Looked up from germline, CDR1 is MNHNY and CDR2 is SVGAGI (reference sequence). The V end lost 5 bases, the J end lost 5 bases, and 28 bases lay between the germline ends. The CDR3 is made up of 18 amino acids. In DNA form, the CDR3 reads TGTGCCAGCAGTCCTAAACACAGAGGAGGGTTACTCGATCACGAGCAGTACTTC. This encodes CASSPKHRGGLLDHEQYF.

The V gene is TRBV6-5, the J gene TRBJ1-2; 11 positions agree with TRBD1. V gave up 6 bases and J gave up 4 bases; unmatched junction bases: 1. From germline, CDR1 is MNHEY and CDR2 SVGAGI. This CDR3 spans 13 amino acids. This CDR3 reads CASRDRGPYGYTF. CDR3 DNA: TGTGCCAGCAGGGACAGGGGGCCCTATGGCTACACCTTC.

The chain combines TRBV2 with TRBJ2-7; 10 nucleotides agree with TRBD1. Per the germline V gene, CDR1 is SNHLY and CDR2 is FYNNEI. This CDR3 region has 14 residues. V shed 6 bases and J 6 bases; nucleotides not matched to a gene: 8. The CDR3 is CASRRDRGISEQYF. The DNA for the CDR3 is TGTGCCAGCAGGCGGGACAGGGGAATAAGCGAGCAGTACTTC.

This chain joins TRBV6-6 and TRBJ2-1, with a possible D match to TRBD1 (5 bases). The CDR3 spans 15 residues. Trimming took off 2 bases at V and 7 bases at J, with 15 bases between the two ends. Germline V gene sequence: CDR1 MNHNY, CDR2 SVGAGI (reference sequence). CDR3 sequence reads: CASSYGAGWVNEQFF. In DNA form, the CDR3 reads TGTGCCAGCAGTTACGGGGCAGGGTGGGTAAATGAGCAGTTCTTC.

This clone was found a few times. V gene TRBV3-1 (or the pseudogene TRBV3-2) combines with J gene TRBJ2-2; the match to TRBD2 covers 8 bases. V dropped 1 base and J dropped 6; count of bases not matched to a gene: 13. CDR1 is LGHDT, CDR2 YNNKEL, per germline (reference sequence). The CDR3 sequence is 18 residues long. The CDR3 sequence is CASSQAPAGEFAAGELFF. In nucleotides, the CDR3 is TGTGCCAGCAGCCAAGCCCCAGCGGGGGAATTCGCGGCCGGGGAGCTGTTTTTT.

The chain has TRBV5-1 and TRBJ2-2; 8 nucleotides match TRBD1. The CDR3 covers 14 residues. CDR1 SGHRS and CDR2 YFSETQ come from the germline V gene. After removal of 5 bases from V and 5 bases from J, the junction contained 5 bases not matched to a gene. CDR3 sequence (DNA): TGCGCCAGCAGGGACAGGGCTTGGACCGGGGAGCTGTTTTTT. This codes for CASRDRAWTGELFF.

As for this clone: Other nucleotide sequences in the sample specify the same CDR3. The genes are TRBV10-3 and TRBJ1-4; D is ambiguous. Germline V gives CDR1 ENHRY, CDR2 SYGVKD. This CDR3 spans 15 amino acids. With 0 bases removed from V and 1 base from J, the gap between germline ends came to 6 bases. The chain's CDR3 is CAISESRGTNEKLFF. DNA of the CDR3: TGTGCCATCAGTGAGTCGAGAGGAACTAATGAAAAACTGTTTTTT.

The J gene is TRBJ2-3, the V gene TRBV20-1; tentatively, D is TRBD2 (5 bases). Germline V gene data show CDR1 as DFQATT and CDR2 as SNEGSKA (reference sequence). V was clipped by 3 bases and J by 0 bases, with 13 bases between them. The CDR3 spans 15 residues. CDR3 residues: CSASEAEISTDTQYF. The CDR3 DNA sequence: TGCAGTGCTAGTGAAGCGGAGATTAGCACAGATACGCAGTATTTT.

J is TRBJ1-2 and V is TRBV6-5; maybe TRBD1 (6 bases). V was shortened by 0 bases and J by 5 bases, with 16 bases between the two germline ends. Germline V gives CDR1 MNHEY, CDR2 SVGAGI. The CDR3 totals 16 residues. The CDR3 sequence: CASSYSGGADGYGYTF. The CDR3 DNA is TGTGCCAGCAGTTACTCAGGGGGGGCTGACGGGTATGGCTACACCTTC.

This clone showed up many times. This sequence joins TRBV30 and TRBJ1-5; the D is unclear. V was trimmed by 0 bases and J by 11 bases, leaving 8 bases between them. Germline CDR1 and CDR2: GTSNPN and SVGIG (reference sequence). There are 11 residues in the CDR3. DNA for the CDR3: TGTGCCTGGAGTGTGTCGTCGGCCCAGCATTTT. Protein sequence: CAWSVSSAQHF.

The rearrangement uses TRBV6-6 and TRBJ1-6; TRBD1 matches 11 bases. This CDR3 comprises 14 residues. J was trimmed by 9 bases and V by 2 bases; bases with no gene match: 0. Germline CDR1 is MNHNY and CDR2 is SVGAGI (reference sequence). The CDR3 bases are TGTGCCAGCAGTTACGGGACAGGGGGTTCACCCCTCCACTTT. Residues: CASSYGTGGSPLHF.

The chain couples TRBV19 to TRBJ2-7; D might be TRBD1 (6 bases). Trimming stripped 1 base from V and 6 bases from J, with 16 bases between. Looked up from germline, CDR1 is LNHDA and CDR2 is SQIVND (reference sequence). The length of the CDR3 is 15 residues. CDR3 residues: CASSIGGTYYVEQYF. CDR3 sequence (DNA): TGTGCCAGTAGTATAGGGGGGACATACTACGTCGAGCAGTACTTC. Supplemented by reference TRBV19 and TRBJ2-7, the full variable domain reads DGGITQSPKYLFRKEGQNVTLSCEQNLNHDAMYWYRQDPGQGLRLIYYSQIVNDFQKGDIAEGYSVSREKKESFPLTVTSAQKNPTAFYLCASSIGGTYYVEQYFGPGTRLTVT.

V gene TRBV7-8 combines with J gene TRBJ1-2; TRBD1 aligns across 10 bases. V was clipped by 0 bases and J by 8 bases; unmatched bases: 12. The CDR3 has 17 residues. The germline V gene encodes CDR1 SGHVS and CDR2 FQNEAQ. The DNA of the CDR3 is TGTGCCAGCAGCTTAGCTATAAGGACAGGGGGAGTTCGGGGCTACACCTTC. The encoded protein is CASSLAIRTGGVRGYTF.

The chain employs TRBV2 and TRBJ1-5, with 8 bases matching TRBD1. CDR3 length: 13 residues. Per the germline V gene, CDR1 is SNHLY and CDR2 is FYNNEI. Germline trimming cut 6 bases from V and 7 bases from J; bases unmatched to any gene: 5. The CDR3 bases are TGTGCCAGCAGCGGACAGGGAGGCCAGCCCCAGCATTTT. Protein product: CASSGQGGQPQHF.

A remark on this clone: Other DNA sequences of this sample code for an identical CDR3. V is TRBV4-1 and J is TRBJ1-1; D is unresolved. The germline gives CDR1 MGHRA, CDR2 YSYEKL. The V and J ends lost 0 bases and 1 base respectively, with 6 bases between them. This CDR3 contains 14 residues. The CDR3 coding sequence is TGCGCCAGCAGCCAAGATGTCGGGAACACTGAAGCTTTCTTT. Translated: CASSQDVGNTEAFF.

This rearrangement joins TRBV25-1 to TRBJ1-1, with D possibly TRBD1 on 6 matching bases. CDR1 and CDR2 (germline): MGHDK, SYGVNS. V was pared by 5 bases and J by 4 bases, with 14 bases between. The CDR3 contains 14 residues. The CDR3 DNA follows: TGTGCCAGCAGTTATTCAGGGGTAGGCACTGAAGCTTTCTTT. It codes for CASSYSGVGTEAFF.

This clone was picked up one time. V is TRBV7-3 and J is TRBJ2-5, with 8 positions matching TRBD2. CDR1 and CDR2 (germline): SGHTA, FQGTGA. This CDR3 spans 14 amino acids. With 2 bases clipped from V and 1 base from J, the junction kept 0 bases outside the gene matches. For the CDR3, the DNA is TGTGCCAGCAGCTTAGCGGGGGGCCAAGAGACCCAGTACTTC. Translated, it gives CASSLAGGQETQYF.

This clone was detected many times. The chain recombines TRBV5-1 with TRBJ1-2; 8 nucleotides align to TRBD1. The V and J ends lost 4 bases and 8 bases, in that order; junction bases with no gene match: 7. This CDR3 contains 13 residues. CDR1 SGHRS and CDR2 YFSETQ come from the germline V gene. In DNA, the CDR3 is TGCGCCAGCAGCCCCGGGACAGGAACGGGCTACACCTTC. Protein sequence: CASSPGTGTGYTF.

The chain joins TRBV5-4 to TRBJ1-2; no clear D. This CDR3 has 13 amino acids. V shed 4 bases and J shed 4 bases, with 11 bases lying between them. The germline CDR1 and CDR2 sequences are SGHNT and YYREEE (reference sequence). CDR3 bases: TGTGCCAGCAGCCTCGACTCCCTCTATGGCTACACCTTC. Its protein is CASSLDSLYGYTF.

The genes are TRBV9 and TRBJ2-1; 8 bases are shared with TRBD1. Germline CDR1 is SGDLS and CDR2 is YYNGEE. This CDR3 has 15 amino acids. V gave up 3 bases and J gave up 3 bases; unmatched junction bases: 5. The CDR3 here is CASSGPGTGYNEQFF. The CDR3 nucleotides read TGTGCCAGCAGCGGACCCGGGACAGGCTACAATGAGCAGTTCTTC.

The chain employs TRBV12-5 and TRBJ1-4, with 7 bases that match TRBD1. This CDR3 region has 14 residues. Germline V gene lookup returns CDR1 LGHNT and CDR2 FRNRAP. Trimming removed 6 bases from V and 3 bases from J; junction bases left unmatched: 4. The CDR3 bases are TGTGCTAGTGGCCGCGGGACAGCTAATGAAAAACTGTTTTTT. Residues: CASGRGTANEKLFF.

The chain links TRBV11-2 to TRBJ2-5; 8 nucleotides match TRBD1. Per germline, CDR1 SGHAT and CDR2 FQNNGV. This CDR3 is 16 amino acids long. The ends lost 5 bases at V and 0 bases at J; junction bases unmatched: 8. The CDR3 DNA sequence: TGTGCCAGCAGCCGTTGGACAGGGTCCAACCAAGAGACCCAGTACTTC. Its protein product is CASSRWTGSNQETQYF.